This T cell receptor (beta chain) was profiled in a study of beta chain features in type 1 diabetes. Background on the study: There were 107,917,701 sorted cells examined across all samples.

The J segment lost 0 bases and the V segment lost 4 bases, leaving 3 bases of the junction unmatched. This CDR3 comprises 15 residues. CDR1 SGHDT and CDR2 YYEEEE come from the germline V gene. Stem cell-like memory, regulatory, central memory and naive CD4+ cells were sorted via CD45RO/CCR7/CD25/CD127/CD95/CD27. Populations obtained by sorting all exceeded 98% purity. Study-level findings and limits: Moderate yet significant TCRB CDR3 shortening was seen in Type 1 diabetes patients in all four CD4+ subsets.

In its sample, this clone was seen a few times. Its antigen is not known. What was sequenced were expressed TCRB transcripts, since all of the isolated RNA had been reverse transcribed. There were millions of reads on average in the naive, central memory and regulatory T cell samples. Libraries were prepared by immunoSEQ multiplex PCR; TCRdb keeps only in-frame clonotypes and omits some of them. Found here are 500,000 to 650,000 clones, around 12% of them singletons; the top ten hold 0.09% to 0.15%. The source is a man aged 25 to 45 with type 1 diabetes. The specimen sequenced was naive CD4+ T cells from blood. The chain links TRBV5-6 to TRBJ1-4; 7 bases agree with TRBD1. Here the CDR3 reads CASSRTGPTNEKLFF. CDR3 DNA sequence: TGTGCCAGCAGCCGGACAGGCCCAACTAATGAAAAACTGTTTTTT.